The 10 T cell receptor beta chains given below trace back to one sample, sequenced in a study of OX40 agonist ivuxolimab in advanced cancers. Here immunoSEQ multiplex PCR was the method, and the copy in TCRdb shows in-frame clones only, minus some. The table lists about 20,000 clones, just under 80% of them singletons, with 25% to 30% in the top ten. The sequenced sample was CD4+ or CD8+ T cells sorted from blood, obtained in a trial of the OX40 agonist ivuxolimab. Receptors were obtained from an adult with an advanced solid tumor such as melanoma, head and neck, liver or kidney cancer.

This clone was detected ten times or more. This rearrangement joins TRBV11-2 to TRBJ2-5; 7 bases map to TRBD2. There are 16 residues in the CDR3. Looked up from germline, CDR1 is SGHAT and CDR2 is FQNNGV. V lost 4 bases and J lost 0; bases outside the gene matches: 8. The CDR3 bases are TGTGCCAGCAGCTCCAAGCGGGGACGAAACCAAGAGACCCAGTACTTC. Encoded protein: CASSSKRGRNQETQYF.

The CDR3 sequence: CASRLAGGLGTGELFF. CDR3 bases: TGCGCCAGCAGACTAGCGGGAGGTCTGGGCACCGGGGAGCTGTTTTTT. This chain connects TRBV4-1 to TRBJ2-2; 12 bases are a match to TRBD2. V lost 6 bases to trimming and J lost 4 bases; unmatched junction nucleotides: 6. The CDR3 covers 16 residues. Germline lookup yields CDR1 MGHRA and CDR2 YSYEKL.

The CDR3 nucleotides are TGTGCCACCACTCCTCGGGACCAGAGGGGGCTTGAGCAGTTCTTC. Its protein product is CATTPRDQRGLEQFF. This sequence joins TRBV6-6 and TRBJ2-1; 7 bases agree with TRBD1. The CDR3 runs 15 residues. The germline V gene has CDR1 MNHNY and CDR2 SVGAGI (reference sequence). The J segment lost 9 bases and the V segment lost 10 bases, leaving 18 bases of the junction unmatched.

The DNA of the CDR3 is TGTGCCAGCAGACCGACAGGGGGAAACACTGAAGCTTTCTTT. It encodes CASRPTGGNTEAFF. The chain has TRBV2 and TRBJ1-1, with 9 bases identical to TRBD1. This CDR3 is 14 amino acids long. Germline-derived CDR1 and CDR2 are SNHLY and FYNNEI. With 6 bases clipped from V and 2 bases from J, the junction kept 4 bases outside the gene matches.

The genes are TRBV10-3 and TRBJ2-7, with D perhaps TRBD1 (5 bases). The V end lost 4 bases, the J end lost 4 bases, and 8 bases lay between the germline ends. CDR1 and CDR2 from the germline V gene are ENHRY and SYGVKD. The CDR3 is 12 amino acids. CDR3 in amino acids: CAISAGAYEQYF. CDR3 bases: TGTGCCATCAGTGCTGGGGCTTACGAGCAGTACTTC.

V and J are TRBV15 and TRBJ1-1; no clear D gene. CDR3 length equals 14 residues. V shed 0 bases and J shed 7 bases, with 12 bases lying between them. CDR1 is LNHNV and CDR2 is YYDKDF in the germline V gene (reference sequence). CDR3 region: CATSRDRKWSEAFF. The DNA of the CDR3 is TGTGCCACCAGCAGAGATCGGAAGTGGAGTGAAGCTTTCTTT.

Many counts were recorded for this clone. J is TRBJ2-1 and V is TRBV28; TRBD2 might be the D (6 bases). Germline CDR1 MDHEN, CDR2 SYDVKM. V lost 5 bases and J 4 bases, leaving 9 bases between the germline ends. This CDR3 comprises 13 residues. The CDR3 region is CASSRDSYNEQFF. Written as DNA, the CDR3 is TGTGCCAGCAGTCGGGACTCTTACAATGAGCAGTTCTTC.

This clone was seen more than once but under ten times. The chain recombines TRBV30 with TRBJ1-1, with unresolved D. This CDR3 region has 14 residues. Trimming took 3 bases from V and 2 from J, leaving 13 bases between them. Germline V gene lookup returns CDR1 GTSNPN and CDR2 SVGIG (reference sequence). The CDR3 bases are TGTGCCTGGAGAATAGGGCACCGTAACACTGAAGCTTTCTTT. Its protein is CAWRIGHRNTEAFF.

The chain joins TRBV28 to TRBJ2-5; D is perhaps TRBD1 (6 bases). With the DNA end fitting TRBJ2-7 better, the J assignment may be wrong. CDR3 length: 15 residues. The germline CDR1 and CDR2 sequences are MDHEN and SYDVKM. CDR3 sequence (DNA): TGTGCCAGCAGCTCCGGACAGACAATTACCTACGAGCAGTACTTC. This translates into CASSSGQTITYEQYF.

This chain uses TRBV6-6 with TRBJ2-5; the match to TRBD2 covers 8 bases. Judging by the DNA end, TRBJ2-7 fits better; the J call may be wrong. The germline V gene encodes CDR1 MNHNY and CDR2 SVGAGI (reference sequence). The CDR3 has 15 amino acids. The DNA for the CDR3 is TGTGCCAGCAGTTACTCTTACGGGAGGGCCGACGAGCAGTACTTC. Protein sequence: CASSYSYGRADEQYF.